Included here is one T cell receptor (beta chain) sequence, with context. Produced via immunoSEQ multiplex PCR; TCRdb's table is partial and in-frame only. The sample includes about 170,000 clones, roughly 79% of them seen just once. This entry belongs to a study of blood T cell repertoires in COVID-19. Study summary: COVID-19 samples from acute and convalescent phases originated in the United States, Italy and Spain.

V shed 2 bases and J shed 5 bases, with 13 bases lying between them. The length of the CDR3 is 14 residues. The germline V gene encodes CDR1 GTSNPN and CDR2 SVGIG (reference sequence). This sequence joins TRBV30 and TRBJ2-1; D remains unclear. The sequenced sample consisted of peripheral blood. This receptor was identified in a woman of 80 years or more with acute or convalescent COVID-19. In DNA form, the CDR3 reads TGTGCCTGGAGTACGGTGAGTCCCGACAATGAGCAGTTCTTC. Amino acid sequence: CAWSTVSPDNEQFF.